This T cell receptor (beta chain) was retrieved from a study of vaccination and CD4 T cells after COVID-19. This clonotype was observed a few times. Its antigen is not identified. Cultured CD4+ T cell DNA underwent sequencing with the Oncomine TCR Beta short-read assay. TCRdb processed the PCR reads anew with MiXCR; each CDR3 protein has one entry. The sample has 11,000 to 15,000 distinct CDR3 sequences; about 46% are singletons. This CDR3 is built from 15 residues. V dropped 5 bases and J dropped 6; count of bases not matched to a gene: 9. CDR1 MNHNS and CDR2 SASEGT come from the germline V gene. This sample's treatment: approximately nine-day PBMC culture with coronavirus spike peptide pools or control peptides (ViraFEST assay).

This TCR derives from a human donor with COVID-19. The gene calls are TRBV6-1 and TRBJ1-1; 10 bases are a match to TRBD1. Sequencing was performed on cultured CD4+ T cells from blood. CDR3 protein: CASSREGTGVAEAFF. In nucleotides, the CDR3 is TGTGCCAGCAGTCGGGAGGGGACAGGGGTCGCTGAAGCTTTCTTT.